This passage covers 2 T cell receptor beta chains from one sample sequenced in a study of fetal regulatory T cell absence and autoimmunity. Produced via immunoSEQ multiplex PCR; TCRdb's table is partial and in-frame only. The sample has about 95,000 clones, 60% to 80% seen once. Material: pancreas tissue. These TCRs come from a male donor with IPEX syndrome.

The chain joins TRBV7-6 to TRBJ2-1; a possible D gene is TRBD2 (6 bases). Germline V CDR1 and CDR2: SGHVS, FNYEAQ. Trimming left V 1 base short and J 9 bases short, with 10 bases between. The CDR3 extends over 13 amino acids. CDR3 protein: CASSLGTTSEQFF. The CDR3 bases are TGTGCCAGCAGCTTAGGGACTACAAGTGAGCAGTTCTTC. Drawing the rest from reference TRBV7-6 and TRBJ2-1, the complete variable domain is GAGVSQSPRYKVTKRGQDVALRCDPISGHVSLYWYRQALGQGPEFLTYFNYEAQQDKSGLPNDRFSAERPEGSISTLTIQRTEQRDSAMYRCASSLGTTSEQFFGPGTRLTVL.

The chain couples TRBV25-1 to TRBJ2-7; D possibly corresponds to TRBD2 (6 bases). The V gene lost 2 bases and the J gene lost 5 bases, with 13 bases spanning the gap. From germline, CDR1 is MGHDK and CDR2 SYGVNS. CDR3 length equals 14 residues. CDR3 protein: CASSETSPIDEQYF. The CDR3 bases are TGTGCCAGCAGTGAAACTAGCCCTATCGACGAGCAGTACTTC.